This T cell receptor beta chain was identified during a study of T cell repertoires in cytomegalovirus infection. As for the study in general: As its CMV epitopes, the study selected recently identified HLA-C-restricted and well-studied HLA-B-restricted targets. Through public TCR beta signatures, both CMV infection and matching HLA type were indicated.

Study-wide results and limits: Across the ex vivo response, the dominant clonotypes were HLA-C-restricted CMV-specific TCR beta clonotypes. Cumulative public TCR beta family frequency identified CMV carriers with the relevant HLA.

Germline values: CDR1 SEHNR, CDR2 FQNEAQ (reference sequence). The V gene lost 5 bases and the J gene lost 14 bases, with 16 bases spanning the gap. The CDR3 spans 12 residues. TCRdb redid the calling of the reads with MiXCR, one entry per CDR3 protein. The table shows some 200,000 distinct CDR3 sequences, with less than 50% occurring only once. As to this clonotype: Its antigen is not known.

This specimen was CD8+ T cells from cultured PBMCs, taken from culture after CMV antigen stimulation. This sequence was found in a human donor in good health (CMV status not recorded). Some clones in this sample may be carry-over from other donors' samples. V usage is TRBV7-9 and J usage is TRBJ2-1, with TRBD2 as a possible D gene (8 bases). CDR3 protein: CASSAGGLGEFF. The CDR3 DNA follows: TGTGCCAGCAGCGCAGGGGGACTAGGGGAGTTCTTC.